Listed below are T cell receptor beta chains from one sample, sequenced in a study of a mutant IDH1 vaccine in newly diagnosed glioma. The method was immunoSEQ multiplex PCR; TCRdb's version includes in-frame clones alone and lacks a portion of them. The data show tens of thousands of clones, about four fifths seen once. The sample in question was PBMCs, obtained from a glioma patient treated with radiotherapy, temozolomide or both. The receptors here all came from a man aged 25 to 40 with glioma. CDR3s include the opening cysteine and the closing phenylalanine or tryptophan. A D gene is named only where the DNA matches it firmly. Not every row has a clone size; where given, it reads once, few, many or a size class.

V: TRBV10-3; size: .; D: .; J: TRBJ2-3; length: 14; DNA: TGTGCCATCAGTGAGTCCTCTCAAGGAGATACGCAGTATTTT; CDR3: CAISESSQGDTQYF
V: TRBV7-2; size: .; D: .; J: TRBJ2-1; length: 13; DNA: TGTGCCAGCAGACTGGACTCCTACAATGAGCAGTTCTTC; CDR3: CASRLDSYNEQFF
V: TRBV28; size: .; D: .; J: TRBJ2-2; length: 14; DNA: TGTGCCAGCAGTTTGATCGGGGAAGCCGGGGAGCTGTTTTTT; CDR3: CASSLIGEAGELFF
V: TRBV27; size: .; D: .; J: TRBJ2-1; length: 13; DNA: TGTGCCAGCAGACCTAGCTCCTACAATGAGCAGTTCTTC; CDR3: CASRPSSYNEQFF
V: TRBV30; size: .; D: .; J: TRBJ1-1; length: 11; DNA: TGTGCCTGGGGCGGAGGCACTGAAGCTTTCTTT; CDR3: CAWGGGTEAFF
V: TRBV11-2; size: .; D: .; J: TRBJ2-2; length: 15; DNA: TGTGCCAGCAGCCCTGCTCGGCGTGCCACCGGGGAGCTGTTTTTT; CDR3: CASSPARRATGELFF
V: TRBV5-6; size: few; D: .; J: TRBJ2-7; length: 13; DNA: TGTGCCAGCAGCTTAAGTAGCTCCTACGAGCAGTACTTC; CDR3: CASSLSSSYEQYF
V: TRBV19; size: .; D: .; J: TRBJ2-2; length: 16; DNA: TGTGCCAGTAGTCCGACGGTGTACAGGAACACCGGGGAGCTGTTTTTT; CDR3: CASSPTVYRNTGELFF
V: TRBV9; size: .; D: .; J: TRBJ1-1; length: 15; DNA: TGTGCCAGCAGCGTAGTTTCAGGGGTTAACACTGAAGCTTTCTTT; CDR3: CASSVVSGVNTEAFF
V: TRBV5-4; size: .; D: TRBD1; J: TRBJ2-7; length: 15; DNA: TGTGCCAGCAGCCAAAGGACAGGGATTTCCTACGAGCAGTACTTC; CDR3: CASSQRTGISYEQYF
V: TRBV6-5; size: once; D: TRBD2; J: TRBJ2-1; length: 15; DNA: TGTGCCAGCAGTCTAACTAGCGGTACCTACAATGAGCAGTTCTTC; CDR3: CASSLTSGTYNEQFF
V: TRBV19; size: .; D: .; J: TRBJ2-2; length: 14; DNA: TGTGCCAGTAGGGGGGAAGCGTCCACCGGGGAGCTGTTTTTT; CDR3: CASRGEASTGELFF
V: TRBV2; size: .; D: .; J: TRBJ1-1; length: 11; DNA: TGTGCCAGCAACGGCCACGCTGAAGCTTTCTTT; CDR3: CASNGHAEAFF
V: TRBV5-1; size: .; D: .; J: TRBJ1-5; length: 15; DNA: TGCGCCAGCAGCCCGGGGACGGGTCTGGATCAGCCCCAGCATTTT; CDR3: CASSPGTGLDQPQHF
V: TRBV30; size: .; D: .; J: TRBJ2-1; length: 12; DNA: TGTGCCTGGAGTGTATCGAGGAATGAGCAGTTCTTC; CDR3: CAWSVSRNEQFF
V: TRBV5-1; size: .; D: TRBD2; J: TRBJ2-5; length: 16; DNA: TGCGCCAGCAGCTGGGGACTAGCGGGGGGCGGAGAGACCCAGTACTTC; CDR3: CASSWGLAGGGETQYF
V: TRBV18; size: once; D: .; J: TRBJ2-7; length: 17; DNA: TGTGCCAGCTCACCCCAGACGTCTGGAGAGAGCTCCTACGAGCAGTACTTC; CDR3: CASSPQTSGESSYEQYF
V: TRBV6-6; size: .; D: .; J: TRBJ2-7; length: 13; DNA: TGTGCCAGCAGTTCACAGGTTCTGGACGAGCAGTACTTC; CDR3: CASSSQVLDEQYF
V: TRBV11-1; size: .; D: .; J: TRBJ1-1; length: 13; DNA: TGTGCCAGCAGCTCGGCCGGGAACACTGAAGCTTTCTTT; CDR3: CASSSAGNTEAFF
V: TRBV7-2; size: .; D: .; J: TRBJ1-1; length: 16; DNA: TGTGCCAGCAGCTTAGTTGGGGGCCTCATGAACACTGAAGCTTTCTTT; CDR3: CASSLVGGLMNTEAFF
V: TRBV7-2; size: few; D: TRBD1; J: TRBJ1-4; length: 15; DNA: TGTGCCAGCAGCACCGAGGGACAGGGGAATGAAAAACTGTTTTTT; CDR3: CASSTEGQGNEKLFF
V: TRBV13; size: few; D: TRBD1; J: TRBJ2-5; length: 17; DNA: TGTGCCAGCAGCTCTGAGCAGGATCGGACAGGCCAAGAGACCCAGTACTTC; CDR3: CASSSEQDRTGQETQYF
V: TRBV6-4; size: once; D: TRBD1; J: TRBJ2-6; length: 17; DNA: TGTGCCAGCAGTGACGGGACAGGGGGCTCTGGGGCCAACGTCCTGACTTTC; CDR3: CASSDGTGGSGANVLTF
V: TRBV29-1; size: .; D: .; J: TRBJ2-3; length: 15; DNA: TGCAGCGTTGGCGGGGCAGGGACCCCCACAGATACGCAGTATTTT; CDR3: CSVGGAGTPTDTQYF
V: TRBV30; size: .; D: .; J: TRBJ1-3; length: 11; DNA: TGTGCCTGGAGTGTCCAGGACACCATATATTTT; CDR3: CAWSVQDTIYF
V: TRBV4-1; size: .; D: .; J: TRBJ1-5; length: 15; DNA: TGCGCCAGCAGCCAAGATAGGGAGGCCGGGCAGCCCCAGCATTTT; CDR3: CASSQDREAGQPQHF
V: TRBV5-1; size: .; D: TRBD2; J: TRBJ2-1; length: 16; DNA: TGCGCCAGCAGATATATAGGCGGGAGTGCCTACAATGAGCAGTTCTTC; CDR3: CASRYIGGSAYNEQFF
V: TRBV10-1; size: .; D: TRBD2; J: TRBJ2-7; length: 14; DNA: TGCGCCAGCAGGGGACTAGCGCCGACCTACGAGCAGTACTTC; CDR3: CASRGLAPTYEQYF
V: TRBV19; size: .; D: TRBD2; J: TRBJ2-2; length: 19; DNA: TGTGCCAGCTCGATTAGCGGGAGGGCCCCCCTTGGTGTCACCGGGGAGCTGTTTTTT; CDR3: CASSISGRAPLGVTGELFF
V: TRBV2; size: .; D: TRBD1; J: TRBJ2-7; length: 12; DNA: TGTGCCAGCAAAACAGGGGACTACGAGCAGTACTTC; CDR3: CASKTGDYEQYF
V: TRBV10-3; size: .; D: .; J: TRBJ1-3; length: 16; DNA: TGTGCCATCAGTGCTGGGAGAGGGACGGCTGGAAACACCATATATTTT; CDR3: CAISAGRGTAGNTIYF
V: TRBV2; size: .; D: .; J: TRBJ2-7; length: 15; DNA: TGTGCCAGCAGTGAAGGTTTTAAACTATACTACGAGCAGTACTTC; CDR3: CASSEGFKLYYEQYF
V: TRBV4-3; size: .; D: .; J: TRBJ2-7; length: 15; DNA: TGCGCCAGCAGCCTGGGCCAGGGGACCTCCTACGAGCAGTACTTC; CDR3: CASSLGQGTSYEQYF
V: TRBV6-1; size: .; D: TRBD2; J: TRBJ2-7; length: 19; DNA: TGTGCCAGCAGTGAAGCTTCTCCGGGACTAGCGGGAGTATCCTACGAGCAGTACTTC; CDR3: CASSEASPGLAGVSYEQYF
V: TRBV25-1; size: .; D: .; J: TRBJ2-4; length: 14; DNA: TGTGCCAGCAGTGAGGATTTAGCCAAAAACATTCAGTACTTC; CDR3: CASSEDLAKNIQYF
V: TRBV5-1; size: .; D: .; J: TRBJ2-3; length: 16; DNA: TGCGCCAGCAGCCCCGCTCGAGGGGGGAGCACAGATACGCAGTATTTT; CDR3: CASSPARGGSTDTQYF
V: TRBV9; size: .; D: .; J: TRBJ1-1; length: 15; DNA: TGTGCCAGCAGCGTAGTGGGGGCCGGGAACACTGAAGCTTTCTTT; CDR3: CASSVVGAGNTEAFF
V: TRBV15; size: .; D: TRBD1; J: TRBJ1-2; length: 15; DNA: TGTGCCACCAGCAGGGGGGACAGGGGGGACTATGGCTACACCTTC; CDR3: CATSRGDRGDYGYTF
V: TRBV6-5; size: .; D: .; J: TRBJ1-2; length: 12; DNA: TGTGCCAGCACCGGGGGCTTCGCTGGCTACACCTTC; CDR3: CASTGGFAGYTF
V: TRBV5-1; size: .; D: .; J: TRBJ2-2; length: 14; DNA: TGCGCCAGCAGTGACAGGCGGGGCACCGGGGAGCTGTTTTTT; CDR3: CASSDRRGTGELFF
V: TRBV27; size: .; D: TRBD1; J: TRBJ2-7; length: 15; DNA: TGTGCCAGCAGTTCCTTCGGGACAGGGTTAAACGAGCAGTACTTC; CDR3: CASSSFGTGLNEQYF
V: TRBV7-9; size: .; D: .; J: TRBJ1-1; length: 14; DNA: TGTGCCAGCAGCTCCCGGGAAGGGAACACTGAAGCTTTCTTT; CDR3: CASSSREGNTEAFF
V: TRBV19; size: .; D: .; J: TRBJ1-5; length: 16; DNA: TGTGCCAGTAGTATCGACAGTGTTTATAGCAATCAGCCCCAGCATTTT; CDR3: CASSIDSVYSNQPQHF
V: TRBV4-1; size: .; D: .; J: TRBJ1-1; length: 16; DNA: TGCGCCAGCAGCCACCACGTCGCCAGGGGCAACACTGAAGCTTTCTTT; CDR3: CASSHHVARGNTEAFF
V: TRBV11-1; size: few; D: .; J: TRBJ1-1; length: 15; DNA: TGTGCCAGCAGCTTAGCGCCCAAGCAGGGGACTGAAGCTTTCTTT; CDR3: CASSLAPKQGTEAFF
V: TRBV7-9; size: .; D: TRBD1; J: TRBJ1-1; length: 15; DNA: TGTGCCAGCAGCGCGTGGACAGGGGAGGATACTGAAGCTTTCTTT; CDR3: CASSAWTGEDTEAFF
V: TRBV19; size: .; D: TRBD1; J: TRBJ1-1; length: 15; DNA: TGTGCCAGTAGTCGGGACAGGGCTATGAACACTGAAGCTTTCTTT; CDR3: CASSRDRAMNTEAFF
V: TRBV2; size: .; D: .; J: TRBJ1-1; length: 13; DNA: TGTGCCAGCAGTAAACAGGAGAACACTGAAGCTTTCTTT; CDR3: CASSKQENTEAFF
V: TRBV2; size: .; D: .; J: TRBJ1-5; length: 13; DNA: TGTGCCAGCAGGTTTAATAGCAATCAGCCCCAGCATTTT; CDR3: CASRFNSNQPQHF